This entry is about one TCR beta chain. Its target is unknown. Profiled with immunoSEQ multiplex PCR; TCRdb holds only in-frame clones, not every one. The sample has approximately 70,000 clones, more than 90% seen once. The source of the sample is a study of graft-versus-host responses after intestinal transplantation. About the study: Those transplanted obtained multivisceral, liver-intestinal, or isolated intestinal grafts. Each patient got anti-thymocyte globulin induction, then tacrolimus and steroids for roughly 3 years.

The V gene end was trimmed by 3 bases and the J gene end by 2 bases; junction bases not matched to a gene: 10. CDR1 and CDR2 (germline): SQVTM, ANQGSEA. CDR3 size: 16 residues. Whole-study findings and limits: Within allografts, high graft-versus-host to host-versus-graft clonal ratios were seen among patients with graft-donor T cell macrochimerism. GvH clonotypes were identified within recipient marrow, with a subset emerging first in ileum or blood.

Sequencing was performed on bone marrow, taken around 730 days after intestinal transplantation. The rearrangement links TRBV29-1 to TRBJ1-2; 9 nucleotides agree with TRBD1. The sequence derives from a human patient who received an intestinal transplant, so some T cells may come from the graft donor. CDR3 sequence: CSVDKKPGQGNYGYTF. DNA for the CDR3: TGCAGCGTTGATAAGAAACCGGGACAGGGCAACTATGGCTACACCTTC.